One and the same sample provided the 13 T cell receptor beta chains below, sequenced in a study of cytomegalovirus exposure and HLA in healthy donors. 60 Vbeta and 13 Jbeta primers were used in PCR. Profiled with immunoSEQ multiplex PCR; TCRdb holds only in-frame clones, not every one. The data show approximately 210,000 clones, 81% seen once. The sample was PBMCs. Receptors were obtained from a man in his late teens or twenties in good health and CMV-seronegative.

The rearrangement joins TRBV10-3 to TRBJ2-7; TRBD1 might be the D (5 bases). CDR3 size: 15 residues. Trimming removed 2 bases at V and 0 bases at J, with 11 bases between. Germline V gene data show CDR1 as ENHRY and CDR2 as SYGVKD. The CDR3 spells CAISEGHRSSYEQYF. CDR3 bases: TGTGCCATCAGTGAGGGACACCGGAGCTCCTACGAGCAGTACTTC.

This clone appeared a few times. This sequence joins TRBV9 and TRBJ2-7, with TRBD2 matching 10 bases. V lost 0 bases, J lost 3 bases, and 9 bases stayed unmatched. CDR1 is SGDLS and CDR2 is YYNGEE in the germline V gene. The CDR3 is 17 amino acids. The DNA of the CDR3 is TGTGCCAGCAGCGTAGGGGTACCCCGGACTAGCGGCTACGAGCAGTACTTC. It encodes CASSVGVPRTSGYEQYF.

The rearrangement uses TRBV14 and TRBJ1-2; D is unclear. The germline gives CDR1 SGHDN, CDR2 FVKESK. The CDR3 is 12 residues long. Trimming cost V 8 bases and J 1 base, with 8 bases left between them. The CDR3 nucleotides read TGTGCCAGCGGACTTGGTAACTATGGCTACACCTTC. It codes for CASGLGNYGYTF.

This clone was detected only once. The genes are TRBV6-6 and TRBJ1-2; perhaps TRBD1 as D (6 bases). V lost 2 bases and J lost 2, with 15 bases in between. The germline gives CDR1 MNHNY, CDR2 SVGAGI (reference sequence). The CDR3 totals 16 residues. The CDR3 region has the DNA TGTGCCAGCAGTTACACCCCGACAGGATTCAACTATGGCTACACCTTC. It is translated as CASSYTPTGFNYGYTF.

V gene TRBV6-1 combines with J gene TRBJ1-6; D is undetermined. Germline-derived CDR1 and CDR2 are MNHNS and SASEGT. Trimming stripped 9 bases from V and 2 bases from J, with 11 bases between. The length of the CDR3 is 14 residues. DNA of the CDR3: TGTGCCAGTTTCCGGGATACCTATAATTCACCCCTCCACTTT. Its translation is CASFRDTYNSPLHF.

The V and J genes are TRBV5-1 and TRBJ1-2, with 10 bases lining up with TRBD1. Germline V gene lookup returns CDR1 SGHRS and CDR2 YFSETQ. The CDR3 spans 15 residues. V shed 7 bases and J 4 bases; nucleotides not matched to a gene: 10. CDR3 nucleotides: TGCGCCAGCCATCCAAGACAGGGGGCCCTCTATGGCTACACCTTC. Its translation: CASHPRQGALYGYTF.

J is TRBJ2-2 and V is TRBV5-6; 14 bases match TRBD2. The CDR3 runs 15 residues. The junction had 6 bases not matched to a gene; V was cut back by 5 bases and J by 9 bases. The germline V gene has CDR1 SGHDT and CDR2 YYEEEE. The CDR3 spells CASRVRTSGRRELFF. The DNA for the CDR3 is TGTGCCAGCAGAGTCAGGACTAGCGGGAGGAGGGAGCTGTTTTTT. The variable domain in full, with the rest retrieved from reference TRBV5-6 and TRBJ2-2, is DAGVTQSPTHLIKTRGQQVTLRCSPKSGHDTVSWYQQALGQGPQFIFQYYEEEERQRGNFPDRFSGHQFPNYSSELNVNALLLGDSALYLCASRVRTSGRRELFFGEGSRLTVL.

The rearrangement joins TRBV6-5 to TRBJ1-2, with no clear D. V dropped 8 bases and J dropped 13 bases, with 11 bases sitting between them. The CDR3 is made up of 9 amino acids. CDR1 is MNHEY and CDR2 is SVGAGI in the germline V gene. The CDR3 sequence is CASGQALTF. The CDR3 DNA follows: TGTGCCAGCGGGCAAGCCCTCACCTTC.

This clone was seen only a few times. The V call is TRBV10-3, the J call TRBJ2-7, with TRBD1 matching 8 bases. J lost 3 bases, V lost 10 bases, and 8 bases had no gene match. The CDR3 spans 13 residues. CDR1 is ENHRY and CDR2 is SYGVKD in the germline V gene. The CDR3 loop is CASQDRANYEQYF. The CDR3 nucleotides are TGTGCCAGCCAGGACAGGGCGAACTACGAGCAGTACTTC.

This clone was counted once. The chain carries TRBV5-1 and TRBJ2-4; D may be TRBD2 (6 bases). The germline V gene encodes CDR1 SGHRS and CDR2 YFSETQ. The ends were cut back, 0 bases at V and 2 bases at J, with 15 bases in the middle. The CDR3 sequence is 17 residues long. CDR3 bases: TGCGCCAGCAGCTTGGCCCGATCGGGAGCAACCAAAAACATTCAGTACTTC. It specifies CASSLARSGATKNIQYF. Complete variable domain (other parts from reference TRBV5-1 and TRBJ2-4): KAGVTQTPRYLIKTRGQQVTLSCSPISGHRSVSWYQQTPGQGLQFLFEYFSETQRNKGNFPGRFSGRQFSNSRSEMNVSTLELGDSALYLCASSLARSGATKNIQYFGAGTRLSVL.

The chain recombines TRBV13 with TRBJ1-2; 12 bases are a match to TRBD1. J was trimmed by 8 bases and V by 5 bases; bases with no gene match: 3. Per the germline V gene, CDR1 is PRHDT and CDR2 is FYEKMQ (reference sequence). CDR3 length: 13 amino acids. As DNA, the CDR3 is TGTGCCAGCAGCATTGGGACAGGGGGCGGCTACACCTTC. Its protein product is CASSIGTGGGYTF. The full variable domain, rest sourced from reference TRBV13 and TRBJ1-2, is AAGVIQSPRHLIKEKRETATLKCYPIPRHDTVYWYQQGPGQDPQFLISFYEKMQSDKGSIPDRFSAQQFSDYHSELNMSSLELGDSALYFCASSIGTGGGYTFGSGTRLTVV.

The gene calls are TRBV6-5 and TRBJ2-3, with D perhaps matching TRBD1 (6 bases). The germline V gene encodes CDR1 MNHEY and CDR2 SVGAGI. The CDR3 is 14 amino acids. V lost 2 bases to trimming and J lost 6 bases, with 12 bases between them. CDR3 loop: CASSYLQGSDTQYF. CDR3 sequence (DNA): TGTGCCAGCAGTTACCTTCAGGGGTCCGATACGCAGTATTTT.

The gene calls are TRBV7-8 and TRBJ2-4, with 7 bases lining up with TRBD1. V was clipped by 4 bases and J by 7 bases; unmatched bases: 7. Germline CDR1 reads SGHVS; CDR2 reads FQNEAQ. There are 14 residues in the CDR3. CDR3 DNA sequence: TGTGCCAGCAGCTCCGAGACAGGGATCAACATTCAGTACTTC. Translating gives CASSSETGINIQYF.